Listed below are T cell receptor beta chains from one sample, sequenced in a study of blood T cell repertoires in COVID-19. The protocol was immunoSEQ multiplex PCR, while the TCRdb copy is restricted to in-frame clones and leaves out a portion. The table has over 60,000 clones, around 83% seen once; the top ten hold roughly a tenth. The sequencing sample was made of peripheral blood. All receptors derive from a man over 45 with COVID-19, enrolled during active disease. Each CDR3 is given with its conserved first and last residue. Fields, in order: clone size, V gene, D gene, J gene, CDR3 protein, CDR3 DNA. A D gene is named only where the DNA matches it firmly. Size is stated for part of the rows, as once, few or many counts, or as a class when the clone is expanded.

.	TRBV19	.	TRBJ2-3	CASSQSTGSAGTQYF	TGTGCCAGTAGCCAATCCACGGGGTCCGCAGGTACGCAGTATTTT
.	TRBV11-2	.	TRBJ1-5	CASSQTGSPTQHF	TGTGCCAGCAGCCAAACGGGGTCCCCGACCCAGCATTTT
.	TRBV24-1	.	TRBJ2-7	CATSDLRRQPFHEQYF	TGTGCCACCAGTGATTTAAGGCGGCAGCCCTTCCACGAGCAGTACTTC
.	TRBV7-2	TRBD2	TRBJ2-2	CASSLTSVFTGELFF	TGTGCCAGCAGCTTGACTAGCGTATTCACCGGGGAGCTGTTTTTT
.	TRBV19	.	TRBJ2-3	CASSNSGPSTDTQYF	TGTGCCAGTAGTAACAGCGGGCCTAGCACAGATACGCAGTATTTT
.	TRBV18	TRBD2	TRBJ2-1	CASSRGLAGGDNEQFF	TGTGCCAGCTCACGAGGACTAGCGGGAGGGGACAATGAGCAGTTCTTC
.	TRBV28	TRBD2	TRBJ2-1	CASTMGGVNEQFF	TGTGCCAGCACCATGGGAGGGGTCAATGAGCAGTTCTTC
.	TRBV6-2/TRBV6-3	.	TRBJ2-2	CASRPDSLTGELFF	TGTGCCAGCAGACCTGACAGTCTCACCGGGGAGCTGTTTTTT
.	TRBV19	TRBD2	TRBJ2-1	CASSRDYYNEQFF	TGTGCCAGTAGTAGGGACTACTACAATGAGCAGTTCTTC
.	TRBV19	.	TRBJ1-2	CASSMSRGNYGYTF	TGTGCCAGTAGTATGTCAAGGGGGAACTATGGCTACACCTTC
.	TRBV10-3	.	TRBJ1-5	CAISESQGNQPQHF	TGTGCCATCAGTGAGTCACAGGGCAATCAGCCCCAGCATTTT
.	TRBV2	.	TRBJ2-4	CASSDGQLAKNIQYF	TGTGCCAGCAGTGATGGGCAGCTAGCCAAAAACATTCAGTACTTC
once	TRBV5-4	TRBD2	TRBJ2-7	CASSIGGLAGHRYEQYF	TGTGCCAGCAGCATAGGGGGACTAGCGGGTCATCGCTACGAGCAGTACTTC
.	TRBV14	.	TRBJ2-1	CASSQDRGNEQFF	TGTGCCAGCAGCCAAGATAGGGGCAATGAGCAGTTCTTC
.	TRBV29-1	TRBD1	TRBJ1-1	CSVDEGQGIFTEAFF	TGCAGCGTTGATGAGGGACAGGGAATTTTCACTGAAGCTTTCTTT
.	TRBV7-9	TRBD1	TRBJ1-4	CASSLPDRTTNEKLFF	TGTGCCAGCAGCCTACCGGACAGGACAACTAATGAAAAACTGTTTTTT
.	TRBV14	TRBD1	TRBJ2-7	CASSPRDSPPGQYF	TGTGCCAGCAGCCCCCGGGACAGTCCCCCCGGGCAGTACTTC
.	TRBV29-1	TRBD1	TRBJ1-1	CSGQGTGEEAFF	TGCAGCGGCCAAGGGACAGGGGAAGAAGCTTTCTTT
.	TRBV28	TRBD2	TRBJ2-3	CASMKREAVVADTQYF	TGTGCCAGCATGAAACGGGAGGCAGTTGTTGCAGATACGCAGTATTTT
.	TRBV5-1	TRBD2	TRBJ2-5	CASSSKGLAVQETQYF	TGCGCCAGCAGCTCCAAGGGACTAGCGGTACAAGAGACCCAGTACTTC
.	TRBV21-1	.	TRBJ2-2	CARTGGAGELFF	TGTGCCAGGACAGGGGGAGCCGGGGAGCTGTTTTTT
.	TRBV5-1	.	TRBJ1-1	CASSWGLRDAEAFF	TGCGCCAGCAGCTGGGGACTGCGGGACGCTGAAGCTTTCTTT
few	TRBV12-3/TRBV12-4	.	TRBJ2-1	CASLTTTEQFF	TGTGCCAGTTTGACTACTACTGAGCAGTTCTTC
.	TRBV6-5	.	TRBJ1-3	CASQTPSGNTIYF	TGTGCCAGCCAGACACCATCTGGAAACACCATATATTTT
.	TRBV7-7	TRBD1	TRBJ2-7	CASSSGDRGNRYEQYF	TGTGCTAGCAGCTCCGGGGACAGGGGTAATAGGTACGAGCAGTACTTC
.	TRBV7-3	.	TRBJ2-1	CASSLTPGNPSYNEQFF	TGTGCCAGCAGCTTAACACCCGGGAACCCCTCCTACAATGAGCAGTTCTTC
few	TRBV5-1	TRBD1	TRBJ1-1	CASSQTGVGDTEAFF	TGCGCCAGCAGCCAGACAGGGGTGGGAGACACTGAAGCTTTCTTT
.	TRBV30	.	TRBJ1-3	CAWSALIGSGNTIYF	TGTGCCTGGAGTGCCCTTATCGGCTCTGGAAACACCATATATTTT
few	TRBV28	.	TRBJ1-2	CASSSPGGVRDGYTF	TGTGCCAGCAGCTCACCCGGAGGAGTGAGGGATGGCTACACCTTC
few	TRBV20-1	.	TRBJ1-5	CSASGGGSNQPQHF	TGCAGTGCTAGTGGCGGGGGGAGCAATCAGCCCCAGCATTTT
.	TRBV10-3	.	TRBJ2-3	CAIRPPGHSTDMQYF	TGTGCCATCAGACCCCCGGGACATAGCACAGATATGCAGTATTTT
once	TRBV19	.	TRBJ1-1	CASKREARGSTEAFF	TGTGCCAGTAAGAGGGAAGCGCGGGGGAGCACTGAAGCTTTCTTT
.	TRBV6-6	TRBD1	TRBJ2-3	CASSYGQGRTDTQYF	TGTGCCAGCAGTTACGGACAGGGAAGGACAGATACGCAGTATTTT
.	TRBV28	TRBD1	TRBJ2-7	CASNQGDRAYEQYF	TGTGCCAGCAACCAGGGGGACAGGGCGTACGAGCAGTACTTC
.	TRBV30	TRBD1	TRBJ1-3	CAWRPGTAGNTIYF	TGTGCCTGGAGGCCCGGGACAGCTGGAAACACCATATATTTT
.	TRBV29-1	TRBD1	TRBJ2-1	CSVEGDRPRKQFF	TGCAGCGTTGAGGGGGACAGGCCCCGCAAGCAGTTCTTC
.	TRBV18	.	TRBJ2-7	CASSPTGQVQQYF	TGTGCCAGCTCACCAACGGGACAAGTGCAACAGTACTTC
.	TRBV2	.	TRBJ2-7	CASSDIYEQYF	TGTGCCAGCAGTGACATCTACGAGCAGTACTTC
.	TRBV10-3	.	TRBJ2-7	CAISRTDRISYEQYF	TGTGCCATCAGTAGGACCGACAGGATCTCCTACGAGCAGTACTTC
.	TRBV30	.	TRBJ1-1	CAWSPTGPTEAFF	TGTGCCTGGAGTCCTACAGGGCCCACTGAAGCTTTCTTT
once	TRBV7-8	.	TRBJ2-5	CASSFPGVSTHQYF	TGTGCCAGCAGCTTCCCAGGGGTGTCGACCCACCAGTACTTC
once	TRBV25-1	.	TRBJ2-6	CASSPGSSGANVLTF	TGTGCCAGCAGTCCAGGTTCCTCTGGGGCCAACGTCCTGACTTTC
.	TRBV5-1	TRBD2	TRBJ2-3	CASSLALLGGRGDTQYF	TGCGCCAGCAGCTTGGCCCTACTAGGCGGGAGAGGAGATACGCAGTATTTT
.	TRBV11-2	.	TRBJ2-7	CASSSGLPGDEQYF	TGTGCCAGCAGCTCCGGACTACCCGGTGACGAGCAGTACTTC
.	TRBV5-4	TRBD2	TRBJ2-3	CASSRLADTQYF	TGTGCCAGCAGCCGACTAGCGGATACGCAGTATTTT
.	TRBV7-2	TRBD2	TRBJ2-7	CASSLITQREAGYEQYF	TGTGCCAGCAGCTTGATAACCCAGCGGGAGGCAGGATACGAGCAGTACTTC